A single sample is the source of the 16 T cell receptor beta chains below, sequenced in a study of blood T cell repertoires in COVID-19. Profiled with immunoSEQ multiplex PCR; TCRdb holds only in-frame clones, not every one. This table has nearly 200,000 clones, 88% appearing once. Sequencing was done on a sample of peripheral blood. These receptors were obtained from a woman in her forties who had recovered from COVID-19.

This chain joins TRBV6-5 and TRBJ2-1; 9 bases are a match to TRBD2. This CDR3 comprises 15 residues. The V and J ends lost 6 bases and 7 bases, in that order; junction bases with no gene match: 10. The germline gives CDR1 MNHEY, CDR2 SVGAGI. The CDR3 DNA follows: TGTGCCAGCAGCTCCGGGACTAGCAGGTTTAATGAGCAGTTCTTC. Translated: CASSSGTSRFNEQFF.

The rearrangement joins TRBV28 to TRBJ2-7, with 10 bases aligning to TRBD1. CDR3 length: 14 amino acids. Germline CDR1 and CDR2: MDHEN and SYDVKM. Trimming took 5 bases from V and 5 from J; bases not matched to a gene: 6. CDR3 bases: TGTGCCAGCAGTCGCCGGGACAGGGGAAACGAGCAGTACTTC. It translates to CASSRRDRGNEQYF.

The V gene is TRBV28, the J gene TRBJ2-1; TRBD2 matches at 8 bases. There are 18 residues in the CDR3. Germline-derived CDR1 and CDR2 are MDHEN and SYDVKM. V lost 3 bases, J lost 6 bases, and 16 bases stayed unmatched. CDR3 bases: TGTGCCAGCAGTTTCCCGGGAGGGGCCCAGGTCCTTGGCAATGAGCAGTTCTTC. Translating it yields CASSFPGGAQVLGNEQFF.

This clone was counted only a few times. The rearrangement joins TRBV18 to TRBJ1-6; 7 bases match TRBD1. The trim removed 1 base at V and 6 bases at J, leaving 3 bases unmatched. The CDR3 spans 15 residues. From germline, CDR1 is KGHSH and CDR2 LQKENI. CDR3 DNA sequence: TGTGCCAGCTCACCACAGACAGGGTTTAATTCACCCCTCCACTTT. This sequence encodes CASSPQTGFNSPLHF.

The genes are TRBV4-2 and TRBJ1-4; unclear D gene. Germline V gene data show CDR1 as LGHNA and CDR2 as YNFKEQ. Trimming took off 3 bases at V and 4 bases at J, with 21 bases between the two ends. This CDR3 is 18 amino acids long. CDR3 in DNA: TGTGCCAGCAGCCATAAGAGGAATGAGGCTCGGGGTAATGAAAAACTGTTTTTT. It yields the protein CASSHKRNEARGNEKLFF.

The genes are TRBV6-5 and TRBJ2-1; D is unresolved. Germline values: CDR1 MNHEY, CDR2 SVGAGI. The CDR3 is made up of 14 amino acids. V gave up 6 bases and J gave up 0 bases, with 9 bases separating them. CDR3: CASRPTGSYNEQFF. DNA of the CDR3: TGTGCCAGCAGACCTACTGGCTCCTACAATGAGCAGTTCTTC.

This clone turned up a few times. The identical CDR3 is also encoded by other nucleotide sequences in the sample. The genes are TRBV30 and TRBJ1-5, with D possibly matching TRBD1 (5 bases). This CDR3 contains 13 residues. Germline assignment: CDR1 GTSNPN and CDR2 SVGIG (reference sequence). Trimming left V 3 bases short and J 2 bases short, with 8 bases between. CDR3 loop: CAWSARGNQPQHF. The CDR3 bases are TGTGCCTGGAGCGCCAGGGGCAATCAGCCCCAGCATTTT.

The chain employs TRBV11-2 and TRBJ1-1; D remains unclear. The CDR3 consists of 13 residues. From germline, CDR1 is SGHAT and CDR2 FQNNGV. The ends were cut back, 5 bases at V and 5 bases at J, with 12 bases in the middle. CDR3 loop: CASSPLLGTEAFF. The DNA of the CDR3 is TGTGCCAGCAGCCCACTACTCGGTACTGAAGCTTTCTTT.

This sequence joins TRBV5-4 and TRBJ1-2; maybe TRBD1 (6 bases). V dropped 3 bases and J dropped 5 bases, with 11 bases sitting between them. The CDR3 is 13 amino acids. Germline V CDR1 and CDR2: SGHNT, YYREEE (reference sequence). CDR3 bases: TGTGCCAGCAGCTGGACGACAGGTTATGGCTACACCTTC. Residues: CASSWTTGYGYTF.

The chain couples TRBV11-3 to TRBJ2-3, with D tentatively TRBD1 (6 bases). CDR3 length: 15 residues. Trimming removed 1 base from V and 5 bases from J, with 13 bases in between. Per the germline V gene, CDR1 is SGHNT and CDR2 is YENEEA. The CDR3 spells CASSLGGRGRDTQYF. CDR3 DNA sequence: TGTGCCAGCAGCTTAGGAGGCAGGGGCAGAGATACGCAGTATTTT.

The chain combines TRBV2 with TRBJ1-1; D may be TRBD1 (5 bases). This CDR3 is 13 amino acids long. The V end lost 10 bases, the J end lost 1 base, and 13 bases lay between the germline ends. Germline loops: CDR1 SNHLY, CDR2 FYNNEI. The CDR3 coding sequence is TGTGCCATAGACCCTGACAGGAACACTGAAGCTTTCTTT. It translates to CAIDPDRNTEAFF.

The chain employs TRBV4-1 and TRBJ2-7; 7 bases are a match to TRBD1. V was pared by 0 bases and J by 0 bases, with 11 bases of the junction left unmatched. The CDR3 has 18 residues. Germline V gene lookup returns CDR1 MGHRA and CDR2 YSYEKL. In DNA, the CDR3 is TGCGCCAGCAGCCAAGATATGGTCCTGGGGACAGACTCCTACGAGCAGTACTTC. Its translation: CASSQDMVLGTDSYEQYF.

The chain couples TRBV11-2 to TRBJ1-2; the match to TRBD1 covers 7 bases. This CDR3 has 13 amino acids. Germline V gene lookup returns CDR1 SGHAT and CDR2 FQNNGV. V shed 5 bases, J shed 5 bases, and the junction held 5 bases outside the gene matches. The CDR3 protein is CASSLGQLYGYTF. The CDR3 DNA sequence: TGTGCCAGCAGCCTGGGACAGCTTTATGGCTACACCTTC.

The V and J genes are TRBV4-2 and TRBJ1-3, with D possibly TRBD1 on 6 matching bases. Germline loops: CDR1 LGHNA, CDR2 YNFKEQ. The CDR3 sequence is 13 residues long. The V gene lost 1 base and the J gene lost 10 bases, with 11 bases spanning the gap. The CDR3 region is CASSQGQQGTIYF. CDR3 coding DNA: TGTGCCAGCAGCCAAGGGCAACAGGGAACCATATATTTT.

DNA of the CDR3: TGTGCCTGGACCGTCGGGCCCCAGCATTTT. Its protein product is CAWTVGPQHF. This chain connects TRBV30 to TRBJ1-5; D not resolved. Looked up from germline, CDR1 is GTSNPN and CDR2 is SVGIG (reference sequence). V lost 4 bases and J lost 9, with 7 bases in between. This CDR3 region has 10 residues. The entire variable domain, with the rest obtained from reference TRBV30 and TRBJ1-5, is as follows: SQTIHQWPATLVQPVGSPLSLECTVEGTSNPNLYWYRQAAGRGLQLLFYSVGIGQISSEVPQNLSASRPQDRQFILSSKKLLLSDSGFYLCAWTVGPQHFGDGTRLSIL.

The chain employs TRBV7-9 and TRBJ2-5; TRBD1 aligns across 7 bases. After removal of 3 bases from V and 4 bases from J, the junction contained 5 bases not matched to a gene. CDR3 length: 14 amino acids. Germline CDR1 is SEHNR and CDR2 is FQNEAQ (reference sequence). The CDR3 sequence: CASSFSGGSETQYF. The CDR3 coding sequence is TGTGCCAGCAGCTTCTCAGGGGGTTCAGAGACCCAGTACTTC.